The T cell receptor (beta chain) described here comes from a study of T cell responses to AZD1222 COVID-19 vaccine. The overall study: Researchers grouped second doses given at about 4 or about 12 weeks into one pool. Overall study findings and caveats: Breadth and depth of Spike-specific TCRs rose after two AZD1222 doses. Nearly half of unique spike-specific TCRs reportedly avoided B.1.351 and B.1.1.7 mutated regions. Among the donors, most were white British and more were female, and clonal diversity was possibly underestimated.

Data came from immunoSEQ multiplex PCR; TCRdb stores just in-frame clones and leaves some out. The sample contains over 120,000 clones, around 87% of which appear only once. This CDR3 region has 12 residues. V was pared by 2 bases and J by 2 bases, with 0 bases between. CDR1 and CDR2 (germline): KGHSH, LQKENI. As for this clone: The target antigen is unknown.

The chain joins TRBV18 to TRBJ1-4; D remains ambiguous. The specimen comprised peripheral blood, sampled on day 0 of AZD1222 vaccination. The source is an adult in good health. The DNA for the CDR3 is TGTGCCAGCTCACCAACTAATGAAAAACTGTTTTTT. Translation: CASSPTNEKLFF.